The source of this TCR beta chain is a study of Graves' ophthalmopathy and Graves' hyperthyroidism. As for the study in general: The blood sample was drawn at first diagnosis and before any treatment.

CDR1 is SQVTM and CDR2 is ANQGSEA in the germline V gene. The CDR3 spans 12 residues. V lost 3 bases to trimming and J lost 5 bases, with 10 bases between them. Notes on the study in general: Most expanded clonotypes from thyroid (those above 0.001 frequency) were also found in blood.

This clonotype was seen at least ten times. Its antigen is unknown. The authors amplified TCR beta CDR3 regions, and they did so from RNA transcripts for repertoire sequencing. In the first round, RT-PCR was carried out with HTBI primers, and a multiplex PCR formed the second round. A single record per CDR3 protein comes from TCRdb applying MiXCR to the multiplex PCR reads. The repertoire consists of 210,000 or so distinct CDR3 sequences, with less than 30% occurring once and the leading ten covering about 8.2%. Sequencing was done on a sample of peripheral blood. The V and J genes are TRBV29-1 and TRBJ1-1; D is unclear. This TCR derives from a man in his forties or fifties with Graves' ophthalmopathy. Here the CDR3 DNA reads TGCAGCGTTGACGGCCTGGTGACTGAAGCTTTCTTT. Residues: CSVDGLVTEAFF.